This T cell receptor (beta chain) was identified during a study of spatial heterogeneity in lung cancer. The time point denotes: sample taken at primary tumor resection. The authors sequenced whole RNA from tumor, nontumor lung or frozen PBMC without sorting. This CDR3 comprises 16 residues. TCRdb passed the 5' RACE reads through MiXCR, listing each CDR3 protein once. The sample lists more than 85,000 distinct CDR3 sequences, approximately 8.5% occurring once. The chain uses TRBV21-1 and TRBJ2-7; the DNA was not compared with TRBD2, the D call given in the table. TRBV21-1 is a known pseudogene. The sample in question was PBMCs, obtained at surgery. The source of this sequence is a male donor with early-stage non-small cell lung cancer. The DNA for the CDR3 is TGTGCCAGCAGTCGACCCGTTGGAGGTAGGCCGTACGAGCAGTACTTC. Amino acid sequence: CASSRPVGGRPYEQYF.